Listed here are 3 T cell receptor beta chains from one sample, sequenced in a study of cytomegalovirus exposure and HLA in healthy donors. Vbeta (60) and Jbeta (13) primers were used in the PCR. Profiling relied on immunoSEQ multiplex PCR, and the TCRdb table lists in-frame clones only, not all of them. This table has under 200,000 clones, around 83% appearing once. The sample was PBMCs. Receptors were obtained from a girl aged 2-15 years in good health and CMV-seropositive.

This rearrangement joins TRBV7-6 to TRBJ2-1, with 9 bases lining up with TRBD2. Trimming at V came to 3 bases and at J to 7 bases, leaving 4 bases not matched to a gene. The germline V gene has CDR1 SGHVS and CDR2 FNYEAQ. This CDR3 comprises 14 residues. The CDR3 region has the DNA TGTGCCAGCAGCTTCGATAGCGGGAGTAATGAGCAGTTCTTC. This codes for CASSFDSGSNEQFF.

The chain joins TRBV29-1 to TRBJ2-1; the match to TRBD2 covers 10 bases. After removal of 7 bases from V and 4 bases from J, the junction contained 10 bases not matched to a gene. This CDR3 has 15 amino acids. Germline V gene data show CDR1 as SQVTM and CDR2 as ANQGSEA. The CDR3 DNA sequence: TGCAGCGCCAGGGGGTTAGCGGGAGGTTACAATGAGCAGTTCTTC. Amino acids: CSARGLAGGYNEQFF.

The rearrangement joins TRBV6-6 to TRBJ1-2, with D unresolved. Trimming stripped 0 bases from V and 6 bases from J, with 8 bases between. CDR3 length equals 13 residues. CDR1 and CDR2 from the germline V gene are MNHNY and SVGAGI (reference sequence). The CDR3 DNA reads as TGTGCCAGCAGTTACTCGTACGGGGATGGCTACACCTTC. The encoded protein is CASSYSYGDGYTF.